This T cell receptor (beta chain) was recorded in a study of T cell responses to AZD1222 COVID-19 vaccine. About this clone: Antigen: not known.

Study-wide findings and caveats: It should be noted that donors were predominantly white British and more often female, and clonal diversity was possibly underestimated. Samples come after the peak T cell response, not at day 14.

Only in-frame clones appear in the TCRdb table, and some are missing; sequencing was by immunoSEQ multiplex PCR. The data contain roughly 120,000 clones, more than 75% of them singletons. The V and J ends lost 1 base and 3 bases respectively, with 8 bases between them. Germline CDR1 SGHKS, CDR2 YYEKEE (reference sequence). This CDR3 is built from 14 residues. The sequence was collected from an adult in good health. Sequenced material: peripheral blood, taken on day 0 of AZD1222 vaccination. The chain has TRBV5-5 and TRBJ2-4; perhaps TRBD1 as D (6 bases). The CDR3 DNA is TGTGCCAGCAGCTTGCTAGGGGGCAAAAACATTCAGTACTTC. Protein sequence: CASSLLGGKNIQYF.